This TCR beta chain is drawn from a study of Tregs in tolerant kidney transplant recipients. The germline CDR1 and CDR2 sequences are SEHNR and FQNEAQ (reference sequence). V was pared by 5 bases and J by 5 bases, with 9 bases between. The CDR3 is 12 amino acids. The method was immunoSEQ multiplex PCR; TCRdb's version includes in-frame clones alone and lacks a portion of them. The specimen's table records roughly 53,000 clones. Unstimulated regulatory T cells (CD4+CD25+CD127-), CD4+CD25- non-regulatory cells, CD4 and CD8 cells were FACS-sorted from thawed PBMCs. Comments on this clone: Its target is not known. The CDR3 goes on 3 residues after the read ends, and that part is filled in from the germline J gene.

General observations from the study: This study did not directly address biological reproducibility.

The V call is TRBV7-9, the J call TRBJ2-5; D remains unclear. The source material was CD4+ T cells from blood, sampled before the transplant. The sequence derives from a human donor who received a combined kidney and bone marrow transplant. CDR3 loop: CASSRTRETQYF. CDR3 DNA, as far as it was read: TGTGCCAGCAGCCGTACGAGGGAGACC. The whole variable domain, remainder taken from reference TRBV7-9 and TRBJ2-5, is DTGVSQNPRHKITKRGQNVTFRCDPISEHNRLYWYRQTLGQGPEFLTYFQNEAQLEKSRLLSDRFSAERPKGSFSTLEIQRTEQGDSAMYLCASSRTRETQYFGPGTRLLVL.